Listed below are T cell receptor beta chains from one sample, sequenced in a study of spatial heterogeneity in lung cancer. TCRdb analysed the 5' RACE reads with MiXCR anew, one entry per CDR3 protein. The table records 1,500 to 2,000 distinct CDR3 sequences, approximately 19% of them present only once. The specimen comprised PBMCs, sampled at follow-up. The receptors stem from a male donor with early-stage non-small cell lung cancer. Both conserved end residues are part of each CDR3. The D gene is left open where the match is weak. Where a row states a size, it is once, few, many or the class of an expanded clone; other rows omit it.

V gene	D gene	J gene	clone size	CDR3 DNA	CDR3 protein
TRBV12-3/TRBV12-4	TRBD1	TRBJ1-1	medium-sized	TGTGCCAGCAGTGACAGGGGGTCATACACTGAAGCTTTCTTT	CASSDRGSYTEAFF
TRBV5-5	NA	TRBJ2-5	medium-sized	TGTGCCAGCAGCTTGGATGGGCGGGAGACCCAGTACTTC	CASSLDGRETQYF
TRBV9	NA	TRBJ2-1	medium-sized	TGTGCCAGCAGCGCTCAGGGGAGCTCCTACAATGAGCAGTTCTTC	CASSAQGSSYNEQFF
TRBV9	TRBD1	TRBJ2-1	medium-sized	TGTGCCAGCAGCGTAGCAGGGGGCCTTAGTAATGAGCAGTTCTTC	CASSVAGGLSNEQFF
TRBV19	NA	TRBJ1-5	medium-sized	TGTGCCGCAAGACAGGCTAATCAGCCCCAGCATTTT	CAARQANQPQHF
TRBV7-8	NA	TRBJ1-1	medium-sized	TGTGCCAGCAGCTTCCAAATTATTTGGACTGAAGCTTTCTTT	CASSFQIIWTEAFF
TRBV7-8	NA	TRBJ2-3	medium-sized	TGTGCCAGCAGCGCACAGGACAAACCTAGCACAGATACGCAGTATTTT	CASSAQDKPSTDTQYF
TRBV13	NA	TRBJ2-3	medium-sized	TGTGCCAGCAGCCTCTTTCCCCCCAGGGATGATACGCAGTATTTT	CASSLFPPRDDTQYF
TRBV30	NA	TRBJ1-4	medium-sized	TGTGCCTGGATAGCAGGCTCACGTGGAAAACTGTTTTTT	CAWIAGSRGKLFF
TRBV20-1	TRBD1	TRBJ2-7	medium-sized	TGCAGTGCTAGGGGGACAGGGGGCTACGAGCAGTACTTC	CSARGTGGYEQYF
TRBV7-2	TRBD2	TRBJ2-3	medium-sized	TGTGCCAGCAGCGTCGGGACTAGCGGGAGGTTCACAGATACGCAGTATTTT	CASSVGTSGRFTDTQYF
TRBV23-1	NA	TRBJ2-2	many	TGCGCCAGCATTATACTCCGGGCTCTGGGCACCGGGGAGCTGTTTTTT	CASIILRALGTGELFF
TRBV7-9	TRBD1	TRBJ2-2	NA	TGTGCCAGCAGCTTAGGGGACAGCAAACCCGGGGAGCTGTTTTTT	CASSLGDSKPGELFF
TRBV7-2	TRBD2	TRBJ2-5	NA	TGTGCCAGCAGCCCCCGGGCTAGCGGGGGGGCCCGTGAGACCCAGTACTTC	CASSPRASGGARETQYF
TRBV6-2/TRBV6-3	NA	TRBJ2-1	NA	TGTGCCAGCAGTTCTATTAGCGGTAGGGGCCGGTACAATGAGCAGTTCTTC	CASSSISGRGRYNEQFF